This T cell receptor (beta chain) was sequenced in a study of cytomegalovirus exposure and HLA in healthy donors. General study points: Researchers had no immune exposure information except CMV serostatus available. The listing of some 170 TCR beta chains classed them as cytomegalovirus-associated. It has been reported that TCR beta sequences accurately predicted the HLA-A and HLA-B alleles of most subjects.

With respect to this clone: What it binds is not known.

The CDR3 spans 16 residues. From germline, CDR1 is LGHNA and CDR2 YNFKEQ. Trimming removed 1 base at V and 0 bases at J, with 12 bases between. The donors gave bone marrow, and they were healthy. This PCR relied on a set of 60 Vbeta primers and 13 Jbeta primers. Generated by immunoSEQ multiplex PCR, the TCRdb table keeps only in-frame clones and is missing some. This table has approximately 160,000 clones, roughly 87% appearing once. V and J are TRBV4-2 and TRBJ1-2; weak D call: TRBD1 (6 bases). This receptor was taken from a man over 45 in good health and CMV-seropositive. Sequencing used PBMCs. The CDR3 spells CASSQVAGATNYGYTF. The CDR3 DNA is TGTGCCAGCAGCCAAGTTGCGGGGGCAACTAACTATGGCTACACCTTC.